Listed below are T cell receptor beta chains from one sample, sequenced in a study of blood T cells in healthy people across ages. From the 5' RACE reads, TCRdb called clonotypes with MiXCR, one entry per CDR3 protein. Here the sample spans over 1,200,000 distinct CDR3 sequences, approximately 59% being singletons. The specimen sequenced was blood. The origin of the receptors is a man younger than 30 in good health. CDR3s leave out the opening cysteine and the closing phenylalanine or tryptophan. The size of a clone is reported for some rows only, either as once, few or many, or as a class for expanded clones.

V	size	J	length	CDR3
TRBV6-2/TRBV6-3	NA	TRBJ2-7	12	ASSDAPEIREQY
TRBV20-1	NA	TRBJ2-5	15	SAKGGLAGELQETQY
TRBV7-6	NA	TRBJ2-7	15	ASSLEGGGRAGWEQY
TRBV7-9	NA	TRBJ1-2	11	ASSSGGLSGYT
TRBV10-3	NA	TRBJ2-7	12	AISGTYRSYEQY
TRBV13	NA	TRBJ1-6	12	ASSNRDRASPLH
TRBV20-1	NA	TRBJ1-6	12	SASDSSYNSPLH
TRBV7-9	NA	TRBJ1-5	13	ASSSTRVLNQPQH
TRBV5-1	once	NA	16	ASSLLGGVARPQLEQY
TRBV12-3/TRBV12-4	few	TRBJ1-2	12	ASSWTGKDYGYT
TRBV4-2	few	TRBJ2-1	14	ASSFSAGEGSNEQF
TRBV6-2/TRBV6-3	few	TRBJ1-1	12	ASSPDVRNTEAF
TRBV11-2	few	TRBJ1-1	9	ASSPSNEAF
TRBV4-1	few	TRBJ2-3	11	ASSQTATDTQY
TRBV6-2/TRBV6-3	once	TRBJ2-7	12	ASSYDSGPGIQY
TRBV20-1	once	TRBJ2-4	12	SAPDVGAKNIQY
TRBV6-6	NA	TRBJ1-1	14	ASSYPPKGTNTEAF
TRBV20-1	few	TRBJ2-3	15	SASAMVSVRATDTQY
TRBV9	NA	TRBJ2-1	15	ASSVALKGLADNEQF
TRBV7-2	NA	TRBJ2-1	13	ASSLMLREDNEQF
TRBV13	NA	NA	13	ASSLGKGPGYEQY
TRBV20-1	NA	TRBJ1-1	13	SAREGTGTGTEAF
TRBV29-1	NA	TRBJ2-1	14	SVAGSGRELRDEQF
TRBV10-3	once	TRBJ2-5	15	AISELGVYRNQETQY
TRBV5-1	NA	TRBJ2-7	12	ASRIDTGAYEQY
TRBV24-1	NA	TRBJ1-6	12	ATSDDRVGSPLH
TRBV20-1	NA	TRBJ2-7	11	SARESRAGEQY